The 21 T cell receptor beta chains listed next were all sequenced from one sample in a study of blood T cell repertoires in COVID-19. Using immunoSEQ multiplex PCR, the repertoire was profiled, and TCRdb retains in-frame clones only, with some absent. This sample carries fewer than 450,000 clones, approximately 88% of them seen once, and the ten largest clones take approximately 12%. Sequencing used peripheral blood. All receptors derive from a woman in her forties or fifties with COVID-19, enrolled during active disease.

The CDR3 nucleotides are TGTGCCAGCAGCTTAGAACTAGCGGGGGATAGCGGGGAGCTGTTTTTT. Its translation: CASSLELAGDSGELFF. This chain joins TRBV7-6 and TRBJ2-2, with 11 bases that match TRBD2. There are 16 residues in the CDR3. Trimming took 1 base from V and 7 from J; bases not matched to a gene: 5. Germline lookup yields CDR1 SGHVS and CDR2 FNYEAQ.

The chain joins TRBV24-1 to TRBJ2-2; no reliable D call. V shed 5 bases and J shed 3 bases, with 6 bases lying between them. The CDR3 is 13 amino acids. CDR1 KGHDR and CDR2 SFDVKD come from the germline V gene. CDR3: CATSARHTGELFF. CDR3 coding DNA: TGTGCCACCAGTGCCAGGCACACCGGGGAGCTGTTTTTT.

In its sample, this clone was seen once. CDR3 sequence (DNA): TGTGCCAGCGCCACAGAGAGAAACACTGAAGCTTTCTTT. As protein: CASATERNTEAFF. The gene calls are TRBV6-5 and TRBJ1-1; D gene uncertain. This CDR3 has 13 amino acids. From germline, CDR1 is MNHEY and CDR2 SVGAGI. Trimming took 8 bases from V and 2 from J, leaving 12 bases between them.

The CDR3 DNA reads as TGTGCCAGCAGCCTCACAGGAGCGAGCAATCAGCCCCAGCATTTT. Its translation is CASSLTGASNQPQHF. The rearrangement links TRBV28 to TRBJ1-5; D perhaps matches TRBD1 (5 bases). CDR1 is MDHEN, CDR2 SYDVKM, per germline. The CDR3 covers 15 residues. Trimming shortened V by 6 bases and J by 1 base, and 13 bases separated the two germline ends. Full variable domain (missing parts from reference TRBV28 and TRBJ1-5): DVKVTQSSRYLVKRTGEKVFLECVQDMDHENMFWYRQDPGLGLRLIYFSYDVKMKEKGDIPEGYSVSREKKERFSLILESASTNQTSMYLCASSLTGASNQPQHFGDGTRLSIL.

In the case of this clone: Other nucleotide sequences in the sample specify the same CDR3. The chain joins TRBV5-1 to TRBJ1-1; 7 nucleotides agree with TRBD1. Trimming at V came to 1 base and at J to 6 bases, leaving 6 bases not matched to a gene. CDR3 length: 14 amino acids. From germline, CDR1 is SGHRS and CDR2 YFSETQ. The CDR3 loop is CASSLTAGTAEAFF. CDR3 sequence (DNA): TGCGCCAGCAGCTTGACCGCCGGGACAGCTGAAGCTTTCTTT. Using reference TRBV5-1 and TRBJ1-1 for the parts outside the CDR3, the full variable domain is KAGVTQTPRYLIKTRGQQVTLSCSPISGHRSVSWYQQTPGQGLQFLFEYFSETQRNKGNFPGRFSGRQFSNSRSEMNVSTLELGDSALYLCASSLTAGTAEAFFGQGTRLTVV.

CDR3 sequence reads: CASSVGTGYSPLHF. The DNA for the CDR3 is TGTGCCAGCAGCGTCGGGACAGGGTACTCACCCCTCCACTTT. This sequence joins TRBV9 and TRBJ1-6, with 9 bases identical to TRBD1. Trimming removed 2 bases from V and 10 bases from J; junction bases left unmatched: 4. The CDR3 runs 14 residues. The germline gives CDR1 SGDLS, CDR2 YYNGEE.

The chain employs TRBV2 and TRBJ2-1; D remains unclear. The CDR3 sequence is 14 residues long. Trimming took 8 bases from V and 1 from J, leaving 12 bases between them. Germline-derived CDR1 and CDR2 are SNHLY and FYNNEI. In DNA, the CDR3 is TGTGCCAGCCAATTAGCAGAGTCCTACAATGAGCAGTTCTTC. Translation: CASQLAESYNEQFF.

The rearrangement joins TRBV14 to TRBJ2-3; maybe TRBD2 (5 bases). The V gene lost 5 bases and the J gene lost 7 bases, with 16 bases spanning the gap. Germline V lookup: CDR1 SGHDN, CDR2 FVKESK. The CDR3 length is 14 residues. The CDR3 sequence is CASSTDWAVNTQYF. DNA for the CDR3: TGTGCCAGCAGCACGGACTGGGCGGTGAATACGCAGTATTTT.

The CDR3 DNA sequence: TGTGCCAGCAGCTCAAGCCATATTACTTCGAACACCGGGGAGCTGTTTTTT. Its protein is CASSSSHITSNTGELFF. The chain joins TRBV5-6 to TRBJ2-2, with D hard to call. The V end lost 3 bases, the J end lost 0 bases, and 15 bases lay between the germline ends. CDR1 and CDR2 (germline): SGHDT, YYEEEE. The CDR3 runs 17 residues. Using reference TRBV5-6 and TRBJ2-2 for the parts outside the CDR3, the full variable domain is DAGVTQSPTHLIKTRGQQVTLRCSPKSGHDTVSWYQQALGQGPQFIFQYYEEEERQRGNFPDRFSGHQFPNYSSELNVNALLLGDSALYLCASSSSHITSNTGELFFGEGSRLTVL.

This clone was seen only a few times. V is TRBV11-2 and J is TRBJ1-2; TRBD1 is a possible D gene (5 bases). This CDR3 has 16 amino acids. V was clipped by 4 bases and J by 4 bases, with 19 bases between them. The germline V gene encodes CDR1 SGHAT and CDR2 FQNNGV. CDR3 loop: CASSSPRGGDGYGYTF. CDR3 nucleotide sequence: TGTGCCAGCAGCTCCCCCCGGGGGGGGGACGGCTATGGCTACACCTTC.

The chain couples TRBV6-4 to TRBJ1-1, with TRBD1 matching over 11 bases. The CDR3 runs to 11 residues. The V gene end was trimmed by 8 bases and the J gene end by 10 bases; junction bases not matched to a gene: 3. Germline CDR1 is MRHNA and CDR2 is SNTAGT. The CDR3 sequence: CASGTGGTAFF. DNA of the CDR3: TGTGCCAGCGGGACAGGGGGTACAGCTTTCTTT.

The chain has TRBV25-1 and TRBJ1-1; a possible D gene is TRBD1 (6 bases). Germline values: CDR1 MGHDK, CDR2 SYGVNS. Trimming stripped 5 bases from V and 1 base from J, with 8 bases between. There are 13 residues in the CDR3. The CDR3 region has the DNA TGTGCCAGCAGTTTGACAGGGAACACTGAAGCTTTCTTT. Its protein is CASSLTGNTEAFF. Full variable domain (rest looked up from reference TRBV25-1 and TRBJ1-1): EADIYQTPRYLVIGTGKKITLECSQTMGHDKMYWYQQDPGMELHLIHYSYGVNSTEKGDLSSESTVSRIRTEHFPLTLESARPSHTSQYLCASSLTGNTEAFFGQGTRLTVV.

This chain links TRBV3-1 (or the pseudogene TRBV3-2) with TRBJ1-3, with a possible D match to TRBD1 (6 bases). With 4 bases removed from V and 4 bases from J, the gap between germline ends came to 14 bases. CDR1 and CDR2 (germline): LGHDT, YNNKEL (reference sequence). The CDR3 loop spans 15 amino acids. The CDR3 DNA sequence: TGTGCCAGCAGCCCGAACAGGGATCGGGGAAACACCATATATTTT. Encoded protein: CASSPNRDRGNTIYF.

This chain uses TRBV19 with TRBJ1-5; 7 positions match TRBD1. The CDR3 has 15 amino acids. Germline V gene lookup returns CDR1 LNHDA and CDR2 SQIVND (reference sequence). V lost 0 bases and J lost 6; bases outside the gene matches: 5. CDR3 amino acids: CASSIDQTGTQPQHF. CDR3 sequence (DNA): TGTGCCAGTAGTATAGATCAGACAGGGACTCAGCCCCAGCATTTT.

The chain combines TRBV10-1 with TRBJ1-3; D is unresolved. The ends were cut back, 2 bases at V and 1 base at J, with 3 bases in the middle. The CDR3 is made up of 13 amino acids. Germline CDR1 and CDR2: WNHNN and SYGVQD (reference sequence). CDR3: CASSEPSGNTIYF. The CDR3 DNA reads TGCGCCAGCAGTGAGCCTTCTGGAAACACCATATATTTT.

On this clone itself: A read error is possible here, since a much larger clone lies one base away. In DNA form, the CDR3 reads TGTGCCTGGAGTGTACTAGCGGGAAGCACAGATACGCAGTATTTT. This translates into CAWSVLAGSTDTQYF. The rearrangement uses TRBV30 and TRBJ2-3; TRBD2 aligns across 10 bases. Germline loops: CDR1 GTSNPN, CDR2 SVGIG (reference sequence). V lost 0 bases to trimming and J lost 0 bases; unmatched junction nucleotides: 0. The CDR3 is made up of 15 amino acids.

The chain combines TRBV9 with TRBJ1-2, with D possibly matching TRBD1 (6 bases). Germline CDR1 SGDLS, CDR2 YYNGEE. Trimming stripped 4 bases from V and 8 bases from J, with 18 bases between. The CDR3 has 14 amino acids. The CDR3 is CASSPWTAQHGYTF. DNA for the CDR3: TGTGCCAGCAGCCCATGGACAGCCCAGCACGGCTACACCTTC.

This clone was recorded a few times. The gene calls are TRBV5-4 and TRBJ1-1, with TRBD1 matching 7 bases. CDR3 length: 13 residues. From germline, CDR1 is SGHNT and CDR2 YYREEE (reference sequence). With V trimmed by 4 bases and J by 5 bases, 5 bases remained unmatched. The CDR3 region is CASSDRVETEAFF. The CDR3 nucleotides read TGTGCCAGCAGCGACAGGGTTGAGACTGAAGCTTTCTTT.

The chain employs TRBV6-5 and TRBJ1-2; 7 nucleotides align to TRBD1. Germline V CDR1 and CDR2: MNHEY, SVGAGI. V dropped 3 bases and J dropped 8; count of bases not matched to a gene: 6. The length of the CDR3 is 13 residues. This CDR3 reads CASSYFGRGGYTF. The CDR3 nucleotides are TGTGCCAGCAGTTATTTCGGCAGGGGGGGCTACACCTTC.

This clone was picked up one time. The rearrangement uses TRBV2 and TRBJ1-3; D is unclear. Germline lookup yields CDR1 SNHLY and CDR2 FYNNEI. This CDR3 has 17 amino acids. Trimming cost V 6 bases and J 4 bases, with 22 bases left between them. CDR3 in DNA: TGTGCCAGCAGAGTCTTTTACATAGCTTCGTCAGGAAACACCATATATTTT. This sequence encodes CASRVFYIASSGNTIYF.

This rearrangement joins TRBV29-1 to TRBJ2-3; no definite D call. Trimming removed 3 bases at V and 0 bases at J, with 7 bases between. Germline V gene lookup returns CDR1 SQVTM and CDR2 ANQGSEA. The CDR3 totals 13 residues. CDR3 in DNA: TGCAGCGTTGAGGAGCTTAGCACAGATACGCAGTATTTT. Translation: CSVEELSTDTQYF.